Following are 2 T cell receptor beta chains from one sample sequenced in a study of technical replicates of blood from a handful of donors. Generated by immunoSEQ multiplex PCR, the TCRdb table keeps only in-frame clones and is missing some. Of 75,000 to 90,000 clones listed, 90% to 95% are singletons. The sequencing input was T cells isolated from PBMCs. The origin of the receptors is a human donor in good health.

This rearrangement joins TRBV18 to TRBJ2-7; 8 positions match TRBD1. In germline, CDR1 is KGHSH, CDR2 LQKENI. With 3 bases clipped from V and 5 bases from J, the junction kept 9 bases outside the gene matches. The CDR3 is 15 residues long. The CDR3 loop is CASSPPGQVRHEQYF. The CDR3 DNA reads TGTGCCAGCTCACCTCCGGGACAGGTCCGTCACGAGCAGTACTTC.

This chain connects TRBV10-1 to TRBJ2-2; D not resolved. This CDR3 spans 15 amino acids. Germline CDR1 is WNHNN and CDR2 is SYGVQD (reference sequence). The germline V and J ends were trimmed by 3 bases and 0 bases, with 8 bases remaining between them. CDR3 in amino acids: CASSDDLANTGELFF. The CDR3 nucleotides are TGCGCCAGCAGTGACGACTTAGCGAACACCGGGGAGCTGTTTTTT.